This is a list of T cell receptor beta chains from one sample in a study of cytomegalovirus exposure and HLA in healthy donors. Generated by immunoSEQ multiplex PCR, the TCRdb table keeps only in-frame clones and is missing some. The data hold around 97,000 clones, with 66% observed a single time. Sequenced material: PBMCs. Receptor source: a woman in her 50s in good health and CMV-seronegative. CDR3s include the opening cysteine and the closing phenylalanine or tryptophan. A D gene is named only where the DNA matches it firmly. Clone size appears in some rows only: once, few, many, or a class for an expanded clone.

j_gene,abundance,d_gene,v_gene,CDR3nt,CDR3aa
TRBJ2-7,few,TRBD1,TRBV13,TGTGCCAGCAGCCTGACAGGGAGTGGCTACGAGCAGTACTTC,CASSLTGSGYEQYF
TRBJ2-2,NA,TRBD2,TRBV19,TGTGCCAGTAGACCGGGACTAGCGCCAAACACCGGGGAGCTGTTTTTT,CASRPGLAPNTGELFF
TRBJ2-5,few,TRBD1,TRBV10-2,TGCGCCAGTAGGACAGGGGGATATCAAGAGACCCAGTACTTC,CASRTGGYQETQYF
TRBJ1-1,NA,NA,TRBV7-8,TGTGCCAGCAGCCTAAGCCTGAACACTGAAGCTTTCTTT,CASSLSLNTEAFF
TRBJ1-5,few,NA,TRBV27,TGTGCCAGCCATGACGCCGGGAGCAATCAGCCCCAGCATTTT,CASHDAGSNQPQHF
TRBJ1-5,NA,TRBD1,TRBV18,TGTGCCAGCTCACCGTCCGGGACAGGGGTCGATCAGCCCCAGCATTTT,CASSPSGTGVDQPQHF
TRBJ1-4,NA,TRBD1,TRBV5-8,TGTGCCAGCAGCTACTCCGGGGACAGGGATGACGAAAAACTGTTTTTT,CASSYSGDRDDEKLFF
TRBJ1-2,NA,NA,TRBV15,TGTGCCACCAGCAGGAGGGGGAAGGAGGATGGCTACACCTTC,CATSRRGKEDGYTF
TRBJ2-5,NA,TRBD2,TRBV5-6,TGTGCCAGCAGCTCGATAGCGGGAACCATAGAGACCCAGTACTTC,CASSSIAGTIETQYF
TRBJ1-3,NA,NA,TRBV4-1,TGCGCCAGCAGCTGGACAGACTCTGGAAACACCATATATTTT,CASSWTDSGNTIYF
TRBJ1-1,few,TRBD1,TRBV6-5,TGTGCCAGCAAACCAGTGGGGGCCGGGACAGTTGGGGCTTTCTTT,CASKPVGAGTVGAFF
TRBJ2-7,once,NA,TRBV4-1,TGCGCCAGCACTTTTGGGAGTAGCTTCGGCTACGAGCAGTACTTC,CASTFGSSFGYEQYF
TRBJ1-3,NA,TRBD1,TRBV2,TGTGCCAGCAGTGGATATGGGACAGACTCTGGAAACACCATATATTTT,CASSGYGTDSGNTIYF
TRBJ2-3,NA,NA,TRBV7-6,TGTGCCAGCAGCTACCACGAGACAGCCCAAGATACGCAGTATTTT,CASSYHETAQDTQYF
TRBJ2-5,NA,NA,TRBV7-9,TGTGCCAGCAGCTTCGACAGGCAAGAGACCCAGTACTTC,CASSFDRQETQYF
TRBJ2-5,NA,TRBD1,TRBV30,TGTGCCTGGACCGGTCGCCGGAGCAGGGGGTTGGGACAAGAGACCCAGTACTTC,CAWTGRRSRGLGQETQYF
TRBJ2-5,NA,NA,TRBV2,TGTGCCAGCACCCCGGACTCCCATCGCGAGACCCAGCACTTC,CASTPDSHRETQHF
TRBJ1-2,NA,NA,TRBV11-2,TGTGCCAGCAGCTTAGTCTCCGACTATGGCTACACCTTC,CASSLVSDYGYTF
TRBJ2-5,few,NA,TRBV7-2,TGTGCCAGCAGCTTATCTGGCGGGGTGGGAGAGACCCAGTACTTC,CASSLSGGVGETQYF
TRBJ1-1,NA,NA,TRBV2,TGTGCCAGCAGTGATCGATCAGAAGGGGTTGCTGAAGCTTTCTTT,CASSDRSEGVAEAFF
TRBJ2-3,NA,NA,TRBV5-1,TGCGCCAGCAGCTCAGGGGATACTAGCACAGATACGCAGTATTTT,CASSSGDTSTDTQYF
TRBJ1-1,NA,NA,TRBV7-8,TGTGCCAGCAGCGTAACACAGGGCGTGATGAACACTGAAGCTTTCTTT,CASSVTQGVMNTEAFF
TRBJ1-2,NA,TRBD1,TRBV7-9,TGTGCCAGCAGCTCGACAGGGGTCTATGGCTACACCTTC,CASSSTGVYGYTF
TRBJ2-1,NA,TRBD2,TRBV10-3,TGTGCCTCAACCCTCGGGACTAGTATAAATGAGCAGTTCTTC,CASTLGTSINEQFF
TRBJ1-3,once,NA,TRBV9,TGTGCCAGCAGCGTAGATAGCTCTGGAAACACCATATATTTT,CASSVDSSGNTIYF
TRBJ2-1,NA,NA,TRBV10-3,TGTGCCATCAGGGGGGGGCCCGACTATGAGCAGTTCTTC,CAIRGGPDYEQFF
TRBJ1-2,few,TRBD1,TRBV6-1,TGTGCCAGCCGCGGACAGGGTTTATACTATGGCTACACCTTC,CASRGQGLYYGYTF
TRBJ2-7,NA,TRBD1,TRBV6-5,TGTGCCAGCGCTCCCGGGACAGTCTTATACGAGCAGTACTTC,CASAPGTVLYEQYF
TRBJ2-5,few,TRBD1,TRBV4-1,TGCGCCAGCAGCCAAGATCCCCCGGGACAGGGTGTAGAGACCCAGTACTTC,CASSQDPPGQGVETQYF
TRBJ2-1,once,NA,TRBV5-1,TGCGCCAGCAGCTTACGGTTCTCCTACAATGAGCAGTTCTTC,CASSLRFSYNEQFF
TRBJ2-7,NA,NA,TRBV7-8,TGTGCCAGCAGCCCACCCCGCGGCTACGAGCAGTACTTC,CASSPPRGYEQYF
TRBJ2-7,NA,TRBD2,TRBV28,TGTGCCAGCAGTTTACTAGCGGGTAAGAACGAGCAGTACTTC,CASSLLAGKNEQYF